A selection of T cell receptor beta chains follows, all from one sample in a study of T-cell memory formation after mild COVID-19. Using its own MiXCR run on the 5' RACE reads, TCRdb lists one record per CDR3 protein. The table shows a few hundred thousand distinct CDR3 sequences, with approximately 10% occurring only once. The sequencing sample was made of PBMCs or a T cell subset sorted from them (not recorded which). These receptor sequences come from a young man who had mild COVID-19 (a few samples of this study predate the infection). Cell type and time point are not known. The CDR3 runs from the conserved cysteine through the conserved F or W. Each record gives: V gene, D gene, J gene, clone size, CDR3 protein, CDR3 DNA. A D gene is named only where the DNA matches it firmly. Rows may omit the clone size; those that give it use once, few, many or a size class.

>TRBV7-2|-|TRBJ2-3|few
CASSSTGWGLRDTQYF
TGTGCCAGCAGCTCCACAGGGTGGGGACTTAGGGATACGCAGTATTTT
>TRBV7-3|-|TRBJ2-2|many
CASSLLRNTGELFF
TGTGCCAGCAGCCTCCTCAGGAACACCGGGGAGCTGTTTTTT
>TRBV5-1|-|TRBJ1-2|-
CASSVGPRDRPMEGYTF
TGCGCCAGCAGCGTGGGACCCCGAGACAGACCCATGGAAGGCTACACCTTC
>TRBV7-2|-|TRBJ1-2|few
CASSLGLPYGYTF
TGTGCCAGCAGCTTGGGACTGCCTTATGGCTACACCTTC
>TRBV20-1|-|TRBJ2-5|-
CSAREEGGPETQYF
TGCAGTGCTAGAGAAGAGGGGGGGCCGGAGACCCAGTACTTC
>TRBV5-1|TRBD1|TRBJ2-7|many
CASSMQGATTGIYEQYF
TGCGCCAGCAGCATGCAGGGGGCTACAACGGGGATATACGAGCAGTACTTC
>TRBV2|TRBD1|TRBJ1-5|-
CASSRTGTGNQPQHF
TGTGCCAGCAGCCGGACAGGGACCGGCAATCAGCCCCAGCATTTT
>TRBV4-3|-|TRBJ2-3|few
CASSQVSAGPDTQYF
TGCGCCAGCAGCCAAGTTTCTGCGGGGCCAGATACGCAGTATTTT
>TRBV6-5|-|TRBJ2-3|-
CASNPTGTSSTDTQYF
TGTGCCAGCAATCCCACAGGAACCTCTAGCACAGATACGCAGTATTTT
>TRBV7-3|-|TRBJ1-6|few
CASSLTGMNSPLHF
TGTGCCAGCAGCTTAACCGGCATGAATTCACCCCTCCACTTT
>TRBV9|-|TRBJ1-1|few
CASSVAQASTEAFF
TGTGCCAGCAGCGTAGCCCAGGCGAGTACTGAAGCTTTCTTT
>TRBV18|TRBD1|TRBJ2-3|-
CASSATGGATDTQYF
TGTGCCAGCTCAGCAACAGGGGGCGCAACAGATACGCAGTATTTT
>TRBV24-1|TRBD1|TRBJ1-2|few
CATSDTQSIRQGNYGYTF
TGTGCCACCAGTGATACTCAGTCGATAAGACAGGGAAACTATGGCTACACCTTC
>TRBV5-1|TRBD1|TRBJ1-2|few
CASSWGTGRDEGYTF
TGCGCCAGCAGCTGGGGGACAGGGCGGGATGAAGGCTACACCTTC
>TRBV7-2|-|TRBJ1-1|once
CASSFRPPPHAF
TGTGCCAGCAGCTTTAGGCCCCCCCCACATGCCTTT
>TRBV7-2|-|TRBJ2-6|many
CATTREAASSGANVLTF
TGTGCCACCACCAGGGAGGCAGCGAGCTCTGGGGCCAACGTCCTGACTTTC
>TRBV7-8|-|TRBJ1-6|-
CASSNPTGPLHF
TGTGCCAGCAGCAACCCGACGGGGCCCCTCCACTTT
>TRBV7-4|-|TRBJ1-4|-
CASSLVGGPADEKLFF
TGTGCCAGCAGCTTAGTAGGGGGGCCGGCGGATGAAAAACTGTTTTTT
>TRBV20-1|TRBD1|TRBJ2-3|-
CRRSPQGFATDTQYF
TGCAGGCGGAGCCCACAGGGGTTTGCCACAGATACGCAGTATTTT
>TRBV5-1|-|TRBJ2-1|-
CASSLISDSYNEQFF
TGCGCCAGCAGCCTTATTAGCGACTCCTACAATGAGCAGTTCTTC
>TRBV20-1|-|TRBJ1-4|-
CSARRDPNEKLFF
TGCAGTGCTAGGAGGGACCCTAATGAAAAACTGTTTTTT
>TRBV7-9|-|TRBJ2-2|many
CASSYPRDGELFF
TGTGCCAGCAGCTACCCCAGGGACGGGGAGCTGTTTTTT
>TRBV5-5|TRBD1|TRBJ2-7|-
CASSAPGQKYEQYF
TGTGCCAGCAGTGCCCCGGGACAGAAGTACGAGCAGTACTTC
>TRBV7-8|-|TRBJ2-3|many
CASRRGKGARVLDTQYF
TGTGCCAGCCGTCGGGGGAAGGGGGCAAGGGTCCTTGATACGCAGTATTTT
>TRBV7-6|-|TRBJ2-5|few
CASSLDPGQPETQYF
TGTGCCAGCAGCTTAGACCCTGGACAGCCAGAGACCCAGTACTTC
>TRBV19|TRBD1|TRBJ2-1|-
CASSRDRGQYNEQFF
TGTGCCAGTAGCCGGGACAGGGGGCAGTACAATGAGCAGTTCTTC
>TRBV5-1|-|TRBJ2-2|few
CASSSEAATGELFF
TGCGCCAGCAGCTCCGAAGCAGCCACCGGGGAGCTGTTTTTT
>TRBV18|-|TRBJ2-2|-
CASSPPLGDAGELFF
TGTGCCAGCTCACCACCGTTAGGGGATGCCGGGGAGCTGTTTTTT
>TRBV10-3|TRBD2|TRBJ2-5|-
CATSRAGGPGETQYF
TGTGCCACTTCTCGGGCGGGGGGGCCTGGAGAGACCCAGTACTTC
>TRBV6-2/TRBV6-3|-|TRBJ2-1|few
CASTRRGRNEQFF
TGTGCCAGCACAAGGCGGGGAAGGAATGAGCAGTTCTTC
>TRBV5-1|-|TRBJ2-1|few
CASSLGAANEQFF
TGCGCCAGCAGCTTGGGGGCGGCGAATGAGCAGTTCTTC
>TRBV12-3/TRBV12-4|TRBD2|TRBJ2-3|few
CASSTPGLATDTQYF
TGTGCCAGCTCAACACCCGGACTAGCCACAGATACGCAGTATTTT
>TRBV11-2|-|TRBJ1-3|few
CASSFQQGISGNTIYF
TGTGCCAGCAGCTTTCAACAGGGCATCTCTGGAAACACCATATATTTT
>TRBV18|-|TRBJ2-5|-
CASSPAGNQETQYF
TGTGCCAGCTCACCAGCGGGGAACCAAGAGACCCAGTACTTC
>TRBV27|-|TRBJ1-1|few
CASSLWVGNTEAFF
TGTGCCAGCAGTTTATGGGTTGGGAACACTGAAGCTTTCTTT
>TRBV12-3/TRBV12-4|-|TRBJ1-3|few
CASLDGSSGNTIYF
TGTGCCAGCTTGGACGGGAGCTCTGGAAACACCATATATTTT
>TRBV7-2|TRBD2|TRBJ2-3|-
CASSFWGAGKSTSTDTQYF
TGTGCCAGCAGCTTTTGGGGAGCGGGAAAATCAACTAGCACAGATACGCAGTATTTT
>TRBV12-3/TRBV12-4|-|TRBJ2-5|-
CASRLRSTQETQYF
TGTGCCAGCAGACTAAGGTCCACCCAAGAGACCCAGTACTTC
>TRBV6-5|-|TRBJ1-4|few
CASSPWGGATNEKLFF
TGTGCCAGCAGTCCTTGGGGGGGTGCAACTAATGAAAAACTGTTTTTT
>TRBV24-1|-|TRBJ1-2|-
CATSDLAGGGYTF
TGTGCCACCAGTGATTTAGCAGGAGGTGGCTACACCTTC
>TRBV7-2|-|TRBJ1-6|-
CASSLVWGSPLHF
TGTGCCAGCAGCTTAGTGTGGGGTTCACCCCTCCACTTT
>TRBV9|-|TRBJ2-2|-
CASSVVGVDTGELFF
TGTGCCAGCAGCGTAGTCGGGGTAGACACCGGGGAGCTGTTTTTT
>TRBV7-2|-|TRBJ1-4|-
CASNRQSGVANEKLFF
TGTGCCAGCAACAGACAGAGCGGCGTGGCTAATGAAAAACTGTTTTTT
>TRBV7-2|-|TRBJ2-1|-
CASSPLHSGSQFF
TGTGCCAGCAGCCCCCTCCATAGCGGCAGCCAGTTCTTC
>TRBV18|TRBD2|TRBJ2-7|few
CASSPLAGGSSYEQYF
TGTGCCAGCTCACCCCTAGCGGGGGGGTCCTCCTACGAGCAGTACTTC
>TRBV20-1|TRBD1|TRBJ1-1|-
CSARPPDRVTEAFF
TGCAGTGCTCGCCCTCCGGACAGGGTGACTGAAGCTTTCTTT
>TRBV7-6|-|TRBJ1-5|few
CASSFEMGAQPQHF
TGTGCCAGCAGCTTCGAGATGGGAGCCCAGCCCCAGCATTTT
>TRBV5-6|TRBD1|TRBJ1-6|few
CASSYSGTGLSPLHF
TGTGCCAGCAGCTATTCCGGGACAGGGTTATCACCCCTCCACTTT
>TRBV20-1|-|TRBJ2-5|many
CSALEETQYF
TGCAGTGCTTTAGAGGAGACCCAGTACTTC
>TRBV6-2/TRBV6-3|TRBD2|TRBJ2-3|few
CASSYVSGGDTQYF
TGTGCCAGCAGTTACGTCAGCGGGGGAGATACGCAGTATTTT
>TRBV7-8|-|TRBJ1-1|many
CASSRDSNTEAFF
TGTGCCAGCAGCCGCGACAGCAACACTGAAGCTTTCTTT
>TRBV20-1|TRBD2|TRBJ2-5|many
CSANGGAGETQYF
TGCAGTGCCAACGGGGGGGCAGGGGAGACCCAGTACTTC
>TRBV9|-|TRBJ1-3|-
CASSVAPGPGNTIYF
TGTGCCAGCAGCGTAGCTCCAGGTCCTGGAAACACCATATATTTT
>TRBV20-1|-|TRBJ2-5|few
CSPKSQGTKTQYF
TGCAGTCCAAAAAGCCAGGGGACGAAGACCCAGTACTTC
>TRBV7-2|TRBD1|TRBJ1-6|few
CASSLDYRGRHSPLHF
TGTGCCAGCAGCTTAGATTACAGGGGAAGGCATTCACCCCTCCACTTT